What follows is one TCR beta chain and its context. What it recognizes is unknown. The entry originates in a study of OX40 agonist ivuxolimab in advanced cancers. General study results and limits: Normalized expansion of T-cell clones was also low for some nonresponders. At 0.1 to 3.0 mg/kg, clonal expansion of CD4+ and CD8+ blood T cells had occurred by week 6.

TCRdb keeps only in-frame clones here, not all; method: immunoSEQ multiplex PCR. The sample contains roughly 70,000 clones, roughly 87% of which appear only once. Germline-derived CDR1 and CDR2 are SGHVS and FNYEAQ. This CDR3 is 15 amino acids long. V lost 5 bases to trimming and J lost 1 base, with 11 bases between them. The V gene is TRBV7-6, the J gene TRBJ2-2; the D is unclear. The sequencing here drew on CD4+ or CD8+ T cells sorted from blood, taken in a trial of the OX40 agonist ivuxolimab. The clonotype comes from an adult with an advanced solid tumor such as melanoma, head and neck, liver or kidney cancer. In DNA, the CDR3 is TGTGCCAGCAGCCCCCTCCGATTGAACACCGGGGAGCTGTTTTTT. This encodes CASSPLRLNTGELFF.